The entry below describes one T cell receptor beta chain. Its antigen is not identified. Sequencing sought depths of 1 in 200,000 to 1 in 1 million T cells. Assay: immunoSEQ multiplex PCR; the TCRdb copy retains only in-frame clones and omits some. The repertoire has over 45,000 clones, 50% to 70% of them found once; the top ten carry roughly a quarter. Trimming stripped 2 bases from V and 1 base from J, with 7 bases between. The CDR3 spans 14 residues. From germline, CDR1 is SGHTA and CDR2 FQGNSA. This entry belongs to a study of cytotoxic CD8 clonotypes in ibrutinib-treated CLL. Broader study findings: Collection times varied between progressing and sustained-remission patients. An increase in clonality occurred at ibrutinib response, followed by a return toward baseline at progression.

The gene calls are TRBV7-2 and TRBJ2-3, with D tentatively TRBD2 (5 bases). The sequence was collected from a human donor with chronic lymphocytic leukemia. The specimen was PBMCs, collected at disease progression, from a patient treated with ibrutinib. As DNA, the CDR3 is TGTGCCAGCAGCTTATTGAGGGGCACAGATACGCAGTATTTT. Encoded protein: CASSLLRGTDTQYF.